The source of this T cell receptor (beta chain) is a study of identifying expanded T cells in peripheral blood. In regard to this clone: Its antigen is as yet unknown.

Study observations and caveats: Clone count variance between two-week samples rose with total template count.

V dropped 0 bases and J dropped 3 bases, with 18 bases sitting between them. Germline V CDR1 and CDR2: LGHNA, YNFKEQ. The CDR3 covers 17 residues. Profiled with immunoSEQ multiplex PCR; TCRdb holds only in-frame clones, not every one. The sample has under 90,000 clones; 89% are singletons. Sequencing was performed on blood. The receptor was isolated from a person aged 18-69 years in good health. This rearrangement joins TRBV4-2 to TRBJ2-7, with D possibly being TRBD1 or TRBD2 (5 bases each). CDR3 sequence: CASSQEGPRDADYEQYF. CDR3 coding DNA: TGTGCCAGCAGCCAAGAGGGCCCCAGGGACGCAGACTACGAGCAGTACTTC.